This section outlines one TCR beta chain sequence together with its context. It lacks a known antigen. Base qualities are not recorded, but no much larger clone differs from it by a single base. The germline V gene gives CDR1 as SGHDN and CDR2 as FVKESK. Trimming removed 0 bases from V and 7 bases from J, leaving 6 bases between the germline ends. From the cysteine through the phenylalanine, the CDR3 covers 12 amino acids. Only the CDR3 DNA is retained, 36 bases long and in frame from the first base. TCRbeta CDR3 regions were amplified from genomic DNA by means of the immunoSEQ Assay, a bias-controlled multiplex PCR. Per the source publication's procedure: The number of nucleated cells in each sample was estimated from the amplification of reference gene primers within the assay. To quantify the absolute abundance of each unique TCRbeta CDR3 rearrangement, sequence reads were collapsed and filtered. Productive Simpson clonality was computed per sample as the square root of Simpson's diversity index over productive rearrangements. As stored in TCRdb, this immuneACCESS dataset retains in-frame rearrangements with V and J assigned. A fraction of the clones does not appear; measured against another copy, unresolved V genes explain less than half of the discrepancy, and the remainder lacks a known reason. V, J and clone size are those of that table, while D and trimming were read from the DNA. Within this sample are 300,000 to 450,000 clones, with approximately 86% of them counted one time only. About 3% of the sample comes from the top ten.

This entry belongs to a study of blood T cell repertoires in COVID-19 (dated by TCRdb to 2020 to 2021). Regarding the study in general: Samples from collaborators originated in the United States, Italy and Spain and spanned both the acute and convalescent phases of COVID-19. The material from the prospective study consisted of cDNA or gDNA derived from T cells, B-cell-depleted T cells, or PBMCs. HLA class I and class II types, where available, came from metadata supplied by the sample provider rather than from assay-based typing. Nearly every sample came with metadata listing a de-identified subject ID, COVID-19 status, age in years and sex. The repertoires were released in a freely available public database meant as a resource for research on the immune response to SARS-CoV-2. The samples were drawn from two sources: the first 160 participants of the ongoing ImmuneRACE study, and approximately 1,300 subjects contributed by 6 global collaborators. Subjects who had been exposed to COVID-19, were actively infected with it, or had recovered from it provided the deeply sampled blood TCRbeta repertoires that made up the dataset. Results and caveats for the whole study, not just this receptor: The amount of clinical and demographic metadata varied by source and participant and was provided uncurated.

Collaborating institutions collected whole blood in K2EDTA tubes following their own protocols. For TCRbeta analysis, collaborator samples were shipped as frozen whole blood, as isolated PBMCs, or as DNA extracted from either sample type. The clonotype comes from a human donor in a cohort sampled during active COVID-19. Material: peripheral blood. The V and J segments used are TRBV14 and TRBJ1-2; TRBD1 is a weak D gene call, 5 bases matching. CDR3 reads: CASSQDGGGYTF. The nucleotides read TGTGCCAGCAGCCAAGACGGGGGTGGCTACACCTTC.